This T cell receptor (beta chain) is drawn from a study of T cell changes during pregnancy in multiple sclerosis. Repertoires were generated with immunoSEQ multiplex PCR, while TCRdb's copy carries only in-frame clones and drops some. The sample holds fewer than 45,000 clones, around 93% seen once. This CDR3 is 14 amino acids long. V shed 4 bases and J 4 bases; nucleotides not matched to a gene: 6. Germline V gene data show CDR1 as SGHRS and CDR2 as YFSETQ. This clonotype was obtained from a female donor with multiple sclerosis, enrolled in a pregnancy study. The rearrangement uses TRBV5-1 and TRBJ1-2, with TRBD1 identical over 8 bases. The sequenced sample was CD4+ T cells from peripheral blood mononuclear cells, obtained in the third trimester of pregnancy. CDR3 DNA sequence: TGCGCCAGCAGCCAACAGGGGGTGGTCTATGGCTACACCTTC. Translation gives CASSQQGVVYGYTF.